The TCR beta chain described here comes from a study of T cells in localized non-small cell lung cancer. V dropped 2 bases and J dropped 2 bases, with 9 bases sitting between them. CDR1 is SGHNT and CDR2 is YENEEA in the germline V gene. The CDR3 runs to 14 residues. Using immunoSEQ multiplex PCR, the repertoire was profiled, and TCRdb retains in-frame clones only, with some absent. The repertoire holds about 1,300 clones, with more than 20% as singletons. The sequencing here drew on normal lung tissue next to the tumor, taken before any cancer treatment. The TCR originated in a male donor aged 60 or over with stage III squamous cell lung carcinoma. This chain links TRBV11-3 with TRBJ2-5; D not resolved. CDR3: CASSLSVQQETQYF. CDR3 nucleotides: TGTGCCAGCAGCTTATCGGTTCAGCAAGAGACCCAGTACTTC.